This T cell receptor beta chain was recovered during a study of blood T cells in healthy people across ages. Study at large: The capture of about one barcoded beta molecule per two T cells was achieved by template switching. Study-wide results and caveats: From one million sequenced T cells, diversity estimates were lower bounds.

A sample-barcoded 5' primer and a J-beta primer mix were used in a second PCR of roughly 6 to 11 cycles. TCRdb analysed the 5' RACE reads with MiXCR anew, one entry per CDR3 protein. This sample has some 1,800,000 distinct CDR3 sequences, with approximately 39% found just once. CDR3 length equals 12 residues. Germline CDR1 DFQATT, CDR2 SNEGSKA (reference sequence). V was pared by 7 bases and J by 4 bases, with 13 bases between. Every sample had a minimum of 6 million PBMCs isolated. Samples each yielded at least 6 micrograms of total RNA. This clonotype was seen a handful of times. Its antigen is currently unknown.

The receptor was derived from a human donor in good health. The sample comprised blood. The rearrangement links TRBV20-1 to TRBJ1-2, with D possibly being TRBD1 (5 bases). The DNA of the CDR3 is TGCAGTGTCCCAACAGGAAGCTATGGCTACACCTTC. It is translated as CSVPTGSYGYTF.